This entry lists 5 T cell receptor beta chains sequenced from one sample in a study of shared clonotypes between healthy human individuals. The method was immunoSEQ multiplex PCR; TCRdb's version includes in-frame clones alone and lacks a portion of them. The profile covers 1.4 million to 1.5 million clones, with 96% appearing a single time and over 1% taken by the ten largest. The sequenced sample consisted of naive CD4+ T cells sorted from blood. Subset described: CD45RA+ positively selected. The receptors here all came from a man younger than 45 in good health.

The rearrangement links TRBV18 to TRBJ1-1; D not certain. The CDR3 has 14 amino acids. Germline CDR1 and CDR2: KGHSH and LQKENI. V was shortened by 0 bases and J by 7 bases, with 12 bases between the two germline ends. The CDR3, as DNA: TGTGCCAGCTCACCACCGCCGGGATTAGGTGAAGCTTTCTTT. This encodes CASSPPPGLGEAFF.

The chain combines TRBV6-5 with TRBJ2-3; D remains unclear. This CDR3 spans 14 amino acids. Trimming took 0 bases from V and 2 from J, leaving 6 bases between them. Germline assignment: CDR1 MNHEY and CDR2 SVGAGI. CDR3 amino acids: CASSYSVNTDTQYF. In nucleotides, the CDR3 is TGTGCCAGCAGTTACTCCGTTAACACAGATACGCAGTATTTT.

In DNA, the CDR3 is TGCGCCAGCAGCTTGGGTAGGACAGGGAGGACTGAAGCTTTCTTT. Protein product: CASSLGRTGRTEAFF. J is TRBJ1-1 and V is TRBV5-1; 8 nucleotides align to TRBD1. V lost 0 bases, J lost 5 bases, and 6 bases stayed unmatched. Germline loops: CDR1 SGHRS, CDR2 YFSETQ. There are 15 residues in the CDR3.

This CDR3 is CASRKPGAGEQFF. The CDR3 nucleotides read TGTGCCAGCAGAAAGCCCGGGGCGGGTGAGCAGTTCTTC. The chain recombines TRBV25-1 with TRBJ2-1; D may correspond to TRBD1 or TRBD2 (5 bases each). Germline assignment: CDR1 MGHDK and CDR2 SYGVNS. The CDR3 totals 13 residues. The germline V and J ends were trimmed by 6 bases and 9 bases, with 15 bases remaining between them.

The V call is TRBV5-1, the J call TRBJ2-2, with TRBD2 identical over 13 bases. Losses at the gene ends were 2 bases for V and 0 bases for J; bases not matched to a gene: 4. Per germline, CDR1 SGHRS and CDR2 YFSETQ. This CDR3 is 18 amino acids long. CDR3 amino acids: CASSFPGLAGSNTGELFF. CDR3 nucleotide sequence: TGCGCCAGCAGCTTCCCGGGACTAGCGGGGTCGAACACCGGGGAGCTGTTTTTT.